In this sample, the clone carrying this T cell receptor (beta chain) is medium-sized. Source study methods: Estimation of nucleated cell counts was performed using reference gene primer amplification. Clones were read by immunoSEQ multiplex PCR, and TCRdb kept only the in-frame ones, dropping some. V, J and clone size are those of that table, while D and trimming were read from the DNA. This table holds 90,000 or so clones, roughly 89% found once. Patients from Seattle were sampled longitudinally, starting during active infection. The sample belongs to a study of blood T cell repertoires in COVID-19. Study-wide background: Spain, Italy and the United States supplied samples that represented acute and convalescent COVID-19. The analysed material was cDNA or gDNA that came from T cells, B-cell-depleted T cells, or PBMCs.

The CDR3 consists of 11 residues. Trimming pared 4 bases from V and 2 bases from J, leaving 6 bases between. Germline V CDR1 and CDR2: SQVTM, ANQGSEA. Sequenced sample: peripheral blood. V is TRBV29-1 and J is TRBJ2-7; TRBD2 might be the D (5 bases). This sequence was found in a man aged 55 to 70 with COVID-19, enrolled during active disease. In DNA, the CDR3 is TGCAGCGTTGGGGAGACCTACGAGCAGTACTTC. It is translated as CSVGETYEQYF.